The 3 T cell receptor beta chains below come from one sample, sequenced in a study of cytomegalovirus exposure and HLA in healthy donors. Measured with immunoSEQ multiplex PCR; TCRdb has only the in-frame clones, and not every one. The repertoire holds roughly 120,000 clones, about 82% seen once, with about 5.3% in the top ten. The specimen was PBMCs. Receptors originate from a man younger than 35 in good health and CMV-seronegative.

CDR3 protein: CASRLSGGEGYGYTF. The CDR3, as DNA: TGCGCCAGCAGACTTTCGGGAGGGGAAGGCTATGGCTACACCTTC. This chain links TRBV5-1 with TRBJ1-2, with D perhaps matching TRBD1 (5 bases). This CDR3 contains 15 residues. Trimming shortened V by 5 bases and J by 4 bases, and 18 bases separated the two germline ends. CDR1 and CDR2 (germline): SGHRS, YFSETQ.

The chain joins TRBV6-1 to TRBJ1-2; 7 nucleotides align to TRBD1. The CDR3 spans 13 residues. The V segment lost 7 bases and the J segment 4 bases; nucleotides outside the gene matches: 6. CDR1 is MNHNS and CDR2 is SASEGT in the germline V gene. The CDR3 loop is CASKPTGSYGYTF. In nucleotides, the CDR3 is TGTGCCAGCAAGCCGACAGGGTCCTATGGCTACACCTTC.

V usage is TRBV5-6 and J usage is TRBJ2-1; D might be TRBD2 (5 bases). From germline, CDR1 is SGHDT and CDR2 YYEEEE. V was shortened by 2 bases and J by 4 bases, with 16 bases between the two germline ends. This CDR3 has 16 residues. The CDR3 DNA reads TGTGCCAGCAGCTTTTCCTCGGTTAGCGAGTACAATGAGCAGTTCTTC. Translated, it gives CASSFSSVSEYNEQFF. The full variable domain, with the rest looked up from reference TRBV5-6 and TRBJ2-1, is DAGVTQSPTHLIKTRGQQVTLRCSPKSGHDTVSWYQQALGQGPQFIFQYYEEEERQRGNFPDRFSGHQFPNYSSELNVNALLLGDSALYLCASSFSSVSEYNEQFFGPGTRLTVL.